The sequence of this T cell receptor (beta chain) was determined in a study of cytomegalovirus exposure and HLA in healthy donors. Vbeta (60) and Jbeta (13) primers were used in the PCR. Generated by immunoSEQ multiplex PCR, the TCRdb table keeps only in-frame clones and is missing some. This table has 95,000 to 150,000 clones, around 75% appearing once. Germline V gene data show CDR1 as MNHEY and CDR2 as SMNVEV (reference sequence). V was clipped by 6 bases and J by 5 bases, with 16 bases between them. CDR3 length: 14 amino acids. This chain uses TRBV27 with TRBJ2-5, with a weak D call TRBD1 (6 bases). The sequenced sample was PBMCs. The receptor comes from a man between 25 and 39 years old in good health and CMV-seronegative. The CDR3 sequence: CASSSLGGSETQYF. The CDR3 DNA reads as TGTGCCAGCAGCTCGCTAGGGGGTTCGGAGACCCAGTACTTC.